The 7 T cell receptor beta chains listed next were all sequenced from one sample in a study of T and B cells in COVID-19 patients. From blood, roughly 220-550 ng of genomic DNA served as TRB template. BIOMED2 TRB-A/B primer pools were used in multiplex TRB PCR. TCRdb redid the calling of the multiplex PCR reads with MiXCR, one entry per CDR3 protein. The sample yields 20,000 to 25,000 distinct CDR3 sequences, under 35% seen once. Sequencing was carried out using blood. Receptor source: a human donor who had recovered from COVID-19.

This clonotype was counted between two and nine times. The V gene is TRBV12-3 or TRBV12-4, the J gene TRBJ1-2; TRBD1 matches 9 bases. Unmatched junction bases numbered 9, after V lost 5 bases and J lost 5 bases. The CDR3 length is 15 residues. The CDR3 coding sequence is TGTGCCAGCAGTCTACGGGACAGGGTGGGTTATGGCTACACCTTC. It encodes CASSLRDRVGYGYTF.

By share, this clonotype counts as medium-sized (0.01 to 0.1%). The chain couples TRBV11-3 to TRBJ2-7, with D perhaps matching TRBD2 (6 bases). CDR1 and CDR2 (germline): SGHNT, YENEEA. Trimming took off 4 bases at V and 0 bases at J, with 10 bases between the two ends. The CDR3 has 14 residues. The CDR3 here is CASSSTGLSYEQYF. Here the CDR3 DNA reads TGTGCCAGCAGCTCTACGGGACTCTCCTACGAGCAGTACTTC.

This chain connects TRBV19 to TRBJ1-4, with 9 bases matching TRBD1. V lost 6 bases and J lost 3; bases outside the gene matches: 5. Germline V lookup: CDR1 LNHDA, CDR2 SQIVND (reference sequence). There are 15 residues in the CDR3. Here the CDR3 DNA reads TGTGCCAGTAGGCGGACAGGGGATCCTAATGAAAAACTGTTTTTT. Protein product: CASRRTGDPNEKLFF.

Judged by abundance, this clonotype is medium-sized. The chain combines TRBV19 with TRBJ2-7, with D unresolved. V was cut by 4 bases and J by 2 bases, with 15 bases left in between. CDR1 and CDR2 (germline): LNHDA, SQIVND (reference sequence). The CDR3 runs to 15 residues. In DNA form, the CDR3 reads TGTGCCAGTAGTACCCTAACAGAGACGCCCTACGAGCAGTACTTC. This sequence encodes CASSTLTETPYEQYF. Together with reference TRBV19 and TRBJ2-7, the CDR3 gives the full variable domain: DGGITQSPKYLFRKEGQNVTLSCEQNLNHDAMYWYRQDPGQGLRLIYYSQIVNDFQKGDIAEGYSVSREKKESFPLTVTSAQKNPTAFYLCASSTLTETPYEQYFGPGTRLTVT.

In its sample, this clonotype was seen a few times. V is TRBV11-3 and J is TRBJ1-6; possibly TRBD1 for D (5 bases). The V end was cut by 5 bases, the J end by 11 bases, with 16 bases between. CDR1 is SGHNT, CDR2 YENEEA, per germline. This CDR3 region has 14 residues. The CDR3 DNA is TGTGCCAGCAGCCAAGTGGGTCCAGGGACACCCCTCCACTTT. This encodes CASSQVGPGTPLHF.

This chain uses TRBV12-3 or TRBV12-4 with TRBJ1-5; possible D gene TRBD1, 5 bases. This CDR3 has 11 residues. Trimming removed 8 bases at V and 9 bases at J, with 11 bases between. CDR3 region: CASSLGGPQHF. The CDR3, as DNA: TGTGCCAGCTCCCTCGGGGGGCCCCAGCATTTT.

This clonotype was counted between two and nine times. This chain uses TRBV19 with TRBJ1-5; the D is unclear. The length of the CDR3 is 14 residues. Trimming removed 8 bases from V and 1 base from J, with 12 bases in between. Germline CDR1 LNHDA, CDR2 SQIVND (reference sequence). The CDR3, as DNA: TGTGCCAGTGAGGTAGGAGGGAGCAATCAGCCCCAGCATTTT. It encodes CASEVGGSNQPQHF.